Here is one T cell receptor beta chain with its context. This sample was included in a study of T-cell reconstitution after alpha-beta-depleted transplantation in children. Looked up from germline, CDR1 is LNHNV and CDR2 is YYDKDF (reference sequence). The CDR3 totals 17 residues. V shed 1 base and J shed 2 bases, with 14 bases lying between them. Unique molecular identifiers were used in preparing the TCRbeta library. One entry per CDR3 protein, called by TCRdb with MiXCR from the PCR reads. The sample lists hundreds of thousands of distinct CDR3 sequences, 16% occurring once. The input for sequencing was PBMCs from the stem cell graft donor, taken from the stem cell graft. The rearrangement links TRBV15 to TRBJ2-2; the D gene could be TRBD1 or TRBD2 (5 bases each). This sequence originates from a human donor who donated a stem cell graft to a child with acute myeloid leukemia. CDR3 residues: CATSRGMGRSNTGELFF. CDR3 sequence (DNA): TGTGCCACCAGCAGAGGGATGGGACGGAGTAACACCGGGGAGCTGTTTTTT.